The clone carrying this T cell receptor (beta chain) occurred many times. Its antigen is still unknown. Unique molecular identifiers were incorporated into the prepared TCRbeta library. TCRdb independently ran MiXCR on the PCR reads; one entry per CDR3 protein. The table lists hundreds of thousands of distinct CDR3 sequences, approximately 10% of them singletons. The sample originates from a study of T-cell reconstitution after alpha-beta-depleted transplantation in children. Study results and caveats: At the one-year point after transplant, T-cell counts and TCRbeta diversity were found to come mostly from T cells that had been newly produced. For some patients, TCRbeta diversity was high at day 60 because of recipient T cells and thymic progenitors that survived.

CDR1 and CDR2 (germline): SGHRS, YFSETQ. V was cut by 4 bases and J by 2 bases, with 13 bases left in between. CDR3 length: 14 residues. The source is a child under two years old with acute myeloid leukemia, due to receive a stem cell transplant. The rearrangement uses TRBV5-1 and TRBJ2-7; D remains ambiguous. Sequenced material: PBMCs, taken before TCRalphabeta/CD19-depleted stem cell transplant. The CDR3 here is CASSIGVRTYEQYF. In DNA, the CDR3 is TGCGCCAGCAGCATTGGGGTGAGAACCTACGAGCAGTACTTC. The whole variable domain, filled in from reference TRBV5-1 and TRBJ2-7, reads KAGVTQTPRYLIKTRGQQVTLSCSPISGHRSVSWYQQTPGQGLQFLFEYFSETQRNKGNFPGRFSGRQFSNSRSEMNVSTLELGDSALYLCASSIGVRTYEQYFGPGTRLTVT.